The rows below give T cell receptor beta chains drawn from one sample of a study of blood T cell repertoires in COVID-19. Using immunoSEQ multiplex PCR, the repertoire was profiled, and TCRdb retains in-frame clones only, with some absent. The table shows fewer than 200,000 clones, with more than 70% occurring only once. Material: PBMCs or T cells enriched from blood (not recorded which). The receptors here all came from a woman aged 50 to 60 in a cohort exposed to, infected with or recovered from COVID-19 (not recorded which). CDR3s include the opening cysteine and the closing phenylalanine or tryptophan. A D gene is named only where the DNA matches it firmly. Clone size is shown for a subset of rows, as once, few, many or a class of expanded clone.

CDR3aa: CASSSPGQGGSPLHF
CDR3nt: TGTGCCAGCAGTTCCCCGGGACAGGGCGGGTCACCCCTCCACTTT
v_gene: TRBV6-5
j_gene: TRBJ1-6
d_gene: TRBD1
abundance: few

CDR3aa: CASSIDGGGVEQFF
CDR3nt: TGTGCCAGTAGTATCGACGGGGGGGGAGTGGAGCAGTTCTTC
v_gene: TRBV19
j_gene: TRBJ2-1
d_gene: TRBD2
abundance: few

CDR3aa: CASSRVGTEAFF
CDR3nt: TGTGCCAGCAGCAGGGTTGGAACTGAAGCTTTCTTT
v_gene: TRBV28
j_gene: TRBJ1-1
d_gene: -
abundance: -

CDR3aa: CASSELTQNTEAFF
CDR3nt: TGTGCCAGCAGTGAACTTACACAGAACACTGAAGCTTTCTTT
v_gene: TRBV6-1
j_gene: TRBJ1-1
d_gene: -
abundance: once

CDR3aa: CSASAVGAYYEQYF
CDR3nt: TGCAGTGCTAGTGCTGTGGGGGCCTACTACGAGCAGTACTTC
v_gene: TRBV20-1
j_gene: TRBJ2-7
d_gene: -
abundance: -

CDR3aa: CASGLSGSSSYEQYF
CDR3nt: TGTGCCAGCGGGCTAAGCGGGTCATCCTCCTACGAGCAGTACTTC
v_gene: TRBV28
j_gene: TRBJ2-7
d_gene: -
abundance: -

CDR3aa: CASSRGVAASLPQHF
CDR3nt: TGTGCCAGCAGCCGCGGGGTGGCAGCTAGTTTGCCCCAGCATTTT
v_gene: TRBV7-6
j_gene: TRBJ1-5
d_gene: -
abundance: -

CDR3aa: CASSPVVSGANVLTF
CDR3nt: TGTGCCAGCAGCCCAGTGGTGTCTGGGGCCAACGTCCTGACTTTC
v_gene: TRBV28
j_gene: TRBJ2-6
d_gene: -
abundance: once

CDR3aa: CASSWDRDSYSNQPQHF
CDR3nt: TGTGCTAGCAGCTGGGACCGGGACAGCTATAGCAATCAGCCCCAGCATTTT
v_gene: TRBV7-7
j_gene: TRBJ1-5
d_gene: TRBD1
abundance: -

CDR3aa: CSVDRGRAVETQYF
CDR3nt: TGCAGCGTTGACCGCGGGAGGGCCGTAGAGACCCAGTACTTC
v_gene: TRBV29-1
j_gene: TRBJ2-5
d_gene: TRBD2
abundance: -

CDR3aa: CASSSGLAGVETQYF
CDR3nt: TGTGCCAGCAGCTCAGGACTAGCGGGAGTAGAGACCCAGTACTTC
v_gene: TRBV6-5
j_gene: TRBJ2-5
d_gene: TRBD2
abundance: -

CDR3aa: CASSDQVTEAFF
CDR3nt: TGTGCCAGCAGTGATCAGGTCACTGAAGCTTTCTTT
v_gene: TRBV2
j_gene: TRBJ1-1
d_gene: -
abundance: -

CDR3aa: CASGLGSQETQYF
CDR3nt: TGTGCTAGTGGTTTGGGCAGCCAAGAGACCCAGTACTTC
v_gene: TRBV12-5
j_gene: TRBJ2-5
d_gene: -
abundance: -

CDR3aa: CASSYSSIGLDTQYF
CDR3nt: TGTGCCAGCAGTTACTCGTCCATTGGCCTAGATACGCAGTATTTT
v_gene: TRBV6-2/TRBV6-3
j_gene: TRBJ2-3
d_gene: -
abundance: -

CDR3aa: CATSGVTRTSGRSDTQYF
CDR3nt: TGTGCCACCAGTGGGGTAACCAGGACTAGCGGGAGGTCAGATACGCAGTATTTT
v_gene: TRBV24-1
j_gene: TRBJ2-3
d_gene: TRBD2
abundance: once

CDR3aa: CASSTTTDTQYF
CDR3nt: TGTGCCAGCAGCACGACTACAGATACGCAGTATTTT
v_gene: TRBV5-4
j_gene: TRBJ2-3
d_gene: -
abundance: -

CDR3aa: CASVEAGVETQYF
CDR3nt: TGTGCCAGCGTGGAGGCCGGAGTGGAGACCCAGTACTTC
v_gene: TRBV6-5
j_gene: TRBJ2-5
d_gene: -
abundance: -

CDR3aa: CASSPILAGGPEGAYEQYF
CDR3nt: TGTGCCAGCAGCCCGATACTAGCGGGAGGGCCGGAAGGGGCCTACGAGCAGTACTTC
v_gene: TRBV5-8
j_gene: TRBJ2-7
d_gene: TRBD2
abundance: -